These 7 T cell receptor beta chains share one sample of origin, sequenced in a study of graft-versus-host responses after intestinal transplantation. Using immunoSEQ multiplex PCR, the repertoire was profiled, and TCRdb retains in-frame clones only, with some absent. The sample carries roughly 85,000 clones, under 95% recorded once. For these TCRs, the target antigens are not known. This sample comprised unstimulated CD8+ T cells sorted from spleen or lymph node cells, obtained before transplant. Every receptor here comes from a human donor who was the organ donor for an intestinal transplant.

This chain's CDR3 is CASSMGMGAGNQPQHF. For the CDR3, the DNA is TGTGCCAGCAGCATGGGGATGGGGGCTGGCAATCAGCCCCAGCATTTT. This chain uses TRBV7-9 with TRBJ1-5; D is possibly TRBD1 (6 bases). The V and J ends lost 5 bases and 2 bases respectively, with 16 bases between them. This CDR3 is built from 16 residues. Germline V lookup: CDR1 SEHNR, CDR2 FQNEAQ (reference sequence).

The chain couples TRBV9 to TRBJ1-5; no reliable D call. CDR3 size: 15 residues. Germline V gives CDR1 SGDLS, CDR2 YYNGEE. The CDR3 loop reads CSPGRVPALNQPQHF. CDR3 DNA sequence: TGTTCTCCGGGCCGGGTCCCTGCTCTAAATCAGCCCCAGCATTTT.

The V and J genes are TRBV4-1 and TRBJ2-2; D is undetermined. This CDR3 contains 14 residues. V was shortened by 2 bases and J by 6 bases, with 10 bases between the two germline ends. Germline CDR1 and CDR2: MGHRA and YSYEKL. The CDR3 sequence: CASSQRASAGELFF. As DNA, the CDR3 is TGCGCCAGCAGCCAACGGGCCTCTGCCGGGGAGCTGTTTTTT.

CDR3 coding DNA: TGTGCCAGTAGTGGGGTCAGTAGCTCCTACAATGAGCAGTTCTTC. It encodes CASSGVSSSYNEQFF. V usage is TRBV19 and J usage is TRBJ2-1; D unclear. Trimming shortened V by 5 bases and J by 0 bases, and 11 bases separated the two germline ends. The germline CDR1 and CDR2 sequences are LNHDA and SQIVND (reference sequence). CDR3 length equals 15 residues.

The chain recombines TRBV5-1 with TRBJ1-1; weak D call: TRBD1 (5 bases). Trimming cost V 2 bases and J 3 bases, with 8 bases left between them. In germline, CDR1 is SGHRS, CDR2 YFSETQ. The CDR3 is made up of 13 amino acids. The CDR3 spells CASSFTGDTEAFF. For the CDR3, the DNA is TGCGCCAGCAGCTTTACAGGAGACACTGAAGCTTTCTTT.

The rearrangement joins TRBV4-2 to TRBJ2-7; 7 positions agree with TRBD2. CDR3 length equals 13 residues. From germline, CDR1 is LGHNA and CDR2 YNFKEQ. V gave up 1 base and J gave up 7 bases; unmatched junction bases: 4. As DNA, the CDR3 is TGTGCCAGCAGCCAAGTGGGGGGGGAAGAGCAGTACTTC. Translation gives CASSQVGGEEQYF.

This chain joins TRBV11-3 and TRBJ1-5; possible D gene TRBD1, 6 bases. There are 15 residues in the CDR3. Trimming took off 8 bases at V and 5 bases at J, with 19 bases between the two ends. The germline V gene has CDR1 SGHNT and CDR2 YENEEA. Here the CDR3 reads CASGYQGTQYQPQHF. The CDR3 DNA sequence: TGTGCCAGCGGGTATCAGGGGACTCAATATCAGCCCCAGCATTTT. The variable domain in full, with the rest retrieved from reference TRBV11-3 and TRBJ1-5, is EAGVVQSPRYKIIEKKQPVAFWCNPISGHNTLYWYLQNLGQGPELLIRYENEEAVDDSQLPKDRFSAERLKGVDSTLKIQPAELGDSAVYLCASGYQGTQYQPQHFGDGTRLSIL.